This T cell receptor (beta chain) derives from a study of shared clonotypes between healthy human individuals. Turning to the study itself: Donors were a couple of women and three men aged 18 to 49. Each donor's CD8 memory used one plate, CD8 naive two, each CD4 subset three.

This clone showed up many times. As yet, its antigen is unknown. This sample includes further DNA sequences coding for the same CDR3. Overall study results and limits: Estimated richness was generally greater in naive than memory subsets. Non-shared clonotypes had lower generation probabilities than clonotypes shared by all four sorted-subset donors.

TCRdb keeps only in-frame clones here, not all; method: immunoSEQ multiplex PCR. The sample contains approximately 720,000 clones, 60% to 80% of which appear only once. The TCR originated in a woman between 25 and 40 years old in good health. Material: memory CD4+ T cells sorted from blood. The subset: CD45RA-negative fraction.

In nucleotides, the CDR3 is TGTGCCTGGAGTGCTGGAAACACCATATATTTT. Translated: CAWSAGNTIYF. The rearrangement uses TRBV30 and TRBJ1-3; D is unresolved. V was cut by 1 base and J by 2 bases, with 0 bases left in between. The germline V gene has CDR1 GTSNPN and CDR2 SVGIG (reference sequence). This CDR3 has 11 residues.